The 3 T cell receptor beta chains listed next were all sequenced from one sample in a study of blood T cell repertoires in COVID-19. The table came from immunoSEQ multiplex PCR; TCRdb's copy has only in-frame clones and leaves some out. The profile shows about 68,000 clones, around 85% of them singletons. Sequencing used peripheral blood. The source of these receptors is an older woman with acute or convalescent COVID-19.

This clone was recorded once. The chain employs TRBV3-1 (or the pseudogene TRBV3-2) and TRBJ2-1; 12 bases fit TRBD2. This CDR3 is built from 19 residues. Germline assignment: CDR1 LGHDT and CDR2 YNNKEL (reference sequence). V shed 4 bases and J 3 bases; nucleotides not matched to a gene: 13. The CDR3 nucleotides are TGTGCCAGCAGCCCCCGACTAGCGGGAGCTGTCCCCGGCTACAATGAGCAGTTCTTC. Its protein is CASSPRLAGAVPGYNEQFF.

V is TRBV18 and J is TRBJ1-1, with 9 bases lining up with TRBD1. Trimming took 3 bases from V and 1 from J; bases not matched to a gene: 0. The length of the CDR3 is 14 residues. Germline-derived CDR1 and CDR2 are KGHSH and LQKENI. DNA of the CDR3: TGTGCCAGCTCACCGGGACAGGGGAACACTGAAGCTTTCTTT. Its protein product is CASSPGQGNTEAFF.

This rearrangement joins TRBV9 to TRBJ2-1, with 9 bases identical to TRBD2. Germline V gene lookup returns CDR1 SGDLS and CDR2 YYNGEE. The J segment lost 6 bases and the V segment lost 2 bases, leaving 6 bases of the junction unmatched. CDR3 length: 15 amino acids. The DNA for the CDR3 is TGTGCCAGCAGCGTCCATAGCGGGGGTGGCAATGAGCAGTTCTTC. Its translation: CASSVHSGGGNEQFF. Filled out from reference TRBV9 and TRBJ2-1, the complete variable domain reads DSGVTQTPKHLITATGQRVTLRCSPRSGDLSVYWYQQSLDQGLQFLIQYYNGEERAKGNILERFSAQQFPDLHSELNLSSLELGDSALYFCASSVHSGGGNEQFFGPGTRLTVL.